This paragraph reports one T cell receptor beta chain. The antigen remains undetermined. These newly diagnosed stage II-IVA oral cavity squamous cell carcinoma patients had no prior systemic or radiation treatment. Generated by immunoSEQ multiplex PCR, the TCRdb table keeps only in-frame clones and is missing some. The sample contains around 14,000 clones, less than 75% of which appear only once. This specimen belongs to a study of neoadjuvant anti-PD-1 for oral cavity cancer. At the level of the study: Patients without progression received a fourth nivolumab dose around day 43, then surgical resection on days 50-56. Study-wide points: Treg/Th17 ratio rose with pretreatment blood and fell with post-treatment tumor TCRbeta clonality.

The CDR3 loop spans 15 amino acids. Germline V gene lookup returns CDR1 SGDLS and CDR2 YYNGEE. Unmatched junction bases numbered 5, after V lost 0 bases and J lost 5 bases. The chain recombines TRBV9 with TRBJ2-7, with TRBD2 matching over 10 bases. This TCR was recovered from a person aged 35 to 85 with oral cavity squamous cell carcinoma. The sequenced sample was PBMCs, obtained before nivolumab (anti-PD-1) treatment. The CDR3 reads CASSVGLAGEDEQYF. The CDR3 region has the DNA TGTGCCAGCAGCGTAGGGCTAGCGGGAGAGGACGAGCAGTACTTC. Supplemented by reference TRBV9 and TRBJ2-7, the full variable domain reads DSGVTQTPKHLITATGQRVTLRCSPRSGDLSVYWYQQSLDQGLQFLIQYYNGEERAKGNILERFSAQQFPDLHSELNLSSLELGDSALYFCASSVGLAGEDEQYFGPGTRLTVT.